A selection of T cell receptor beta chains follows, all from one sample in a study of shared clonotypes between healthy human individuals. Sequencing used immunoSEQ multiplex PCR; TCRdb keeps in-frame clones, though not all of them. The repertoire holds around 690,000 clones, about nine tenths seen once, with less than 40% in the top ten. Sample: memory CD8+ T cells from PBMCs. The receptors originated from a man younger than 30 in good health. Some clones in this sample may be carry-over from other donors' samples. Each CDR3 is given with its conserved first and last residue. Each record gives: V gene, J gene, CDR3 protein.

TRBV13	TRBJ2-5	CASSLRRDGPGYTQYF
TRBV27	TRBJ1-5	CASTGSTGTGVYSNQPQHF
TRBV7-9	TRBJ2-1	CASSLQGYSSYNEQFF
TRBV7-6	TRBJ1-2	CASSPVGDGYTF
TRBV7-8	TRBJ1-2	CASSYLKAIGPGYTF
TRBV6-5	TRBJ1-2	CASSYEAANLYGYTF
TRBV27	TRBJ1-2	CASSLLGRRGDGYTF
TRBV19	TRBJ1-2	CATSVAAGLKGGYTF
TRBV9	TRBJ2-1	CASSVVPAGGSYNEQFF
TRBV6-5	TRBJ2-5	CASSYSREGGLRTQYF
TRBV14	TRBJ1-2	CASSQATRALNYGYTF
TRBV28	TRBJ1-1	CASSFYRVGDTEAFF
TRBV5-1	TRBJ2-1	CASSLSTPGYNEQFF
TRBV6-4	TRBJ2-1	CASSYSGRGNNEQFF
TRBV9	TRBJ2-1	CASSDQMGPSSYNEQFF
TRBV27	TRBJ1-5	CASSFGGLGNQPQHF
TRBV19	TRBJ1-2	CASNPSGQLYGYTF
TRBV7-9	TRBJ2-2	CASNSPTVNTGELFF
TRBV7-9	TRBJ1-1	CASSLAGYTEAFF
TRBV28	TRBJ2-2	CASSLPYRDRGFSAGELFF
TRBV28	TRBJ2-7	CASSLTGWGYEQYF
TRBV9	TRBJ2-5	CASSPWGNSGGQETQYF
TRBV27	TRBJ2-7	CASSLSGPPLYEQYF
TRBV20-1	TRBJ1-2	CSGGYGGYTF
TRBV5-1	TRBJ2-7	CASSMGLAYEQYF
TRBV7-9	TRBJ1-2	CASSLVTLGGYGYTF
TRBV5-1	TRBJ1-2	CASSQTGPGSVDGYTF
TRBV9	TRBJ2-5	CASSPVPGETQYF
TRBV5-1	TRBJ2-2	CASSLPGHLNTGELFF
TRBV28	TRBJ1-4	CASSLARLDSTNEKLFF
TRBV4-3	TRBJ1-1	CASSHGRDSRTEAFF
TRBV2	TRBJ2-2	CASSEWQAGRRVTGELFF
TRBV11-3	TRBJ2-2	CASSLNRGETGELFF
TRBV19	TRBJ1-5	CASSIGAHSNQPQHF
TRBV5-4	TRBJ1-2	CASSLGTVGSLGGYTF
TRBV2	TRBJ1-2	CASSGSGAVYGYTF
TRBV27	TRBJ2-2	CASSFSVWTGELFF
TRBV7-9	TRBJ2-7	CASSEPGLAHYEQYF
TRBV7-8	TRBJ2-7	CASSLGNNDYEQYF